Shown below are 22 T cell receptor beta chains from a single sample sequenced in a study of blood T cell repertoires in COVID-19 (dated by TCRdb to 2020 to 2022). Receptors were amplified or captured by the immunoSEQ multiplex PCR assay. As stored in TCRdb, this immuneACCESS dataset retains in-frame rearrangements with V and J assigned. A fraction of the clones does not appear; measured against another copy, unresolved V genes explain less than half of the discrepancy, and the remainder lacks a known reason. This sample lists roughly 310,000 clones; approximately 87% were detected once. 2.5% to 3.5% of the sample is held by the ten biggest clonotypes. Input material: peripheral blood. These receptors all come from a woman in her 30s with COVID-19, enrolled during active disease.

V gene TRBV28 combines with J gene TRBJ2-7; TRBD1 matches 8 bases. V lost 4 bases to trimming and J lost 2 bases; unmatched junction nucleotides: 4. This CDR3 is built from 14 residues. From germline, CDR1 is MDHEN and CDR2 SYDVKM. CDR3 coding DNA: TGTGCCAGCAGTTCGACAGGGGAGGCCTACGAGCAGTACTTC. Protein product: CASSSTGEAYEQYF.

This clone has just one count. The rearrangement joins TRBV2 to TRBJ1-2; 10 nucleotides align to TRBD1. The CDR3 contains 13 residues. Germline values: CDR1 SNHLY, CDR2 FYNNEI. V was clipped by 7 bases and J by 6 bases; unmatched bases: 5. The CDR3 DNA reads as TGTGCCAGCACCCGACAGGGGGCGGATGGCTACACCTTC. Its translation: CASTRQGADGYTF.

The rearrangement joins TRBV2 to TRBJ2-2, with 10 bases aligning to TRBD2. Germline CDR1 reads SNHLY; CDR2 reads FYNNEI. V gave up 3 bases and J gave up 1 base; unmatched junction bases: 2. The CDR3 loop spans 16 amino acids. CDR3 loop: CASSDRTSGNTGELFF. The CDR3 nucleotides are TGTGCCAGCAGTGACAGGACTAGCGGGAACACCGGGGAGCTGTTTTTT.

The chain recombines TRBV6-5 with TRBJ2-2, with D possibly TRBD2 on 6 matching bases. This CDR3 has 15 residues. Per the germline V gene, CDR1 is MNHEY and CDR2 is SVGAGI. The V end lost 5 bases, the J end lost 2 bases, and 12 bases lay between the germline ends. CDR3 nucleotide sequence: TGTGCCAGCAGTCCTCAGACTAGTAACACCGGGGAGCTGTTTTTT. Protein sequence: CASSPQTSNTGELFF.

The V and J genes are TRBV2 and TRBJ2-3; 11 bases agree with TRBD2. CDR1 and CDR2 from the germline V gene are SNHLY and FYNNEI. This CDR3 spans 16 amino acids. V dropped 7 bases and J dropped 4; count of bases not matched to a gene: 10. This CDR3 is CASTLGSGRASDTQYF. CDR3 DNA: TGTGCCAGCACTCTGGGTAGCGGGAGGGCTTCAGATACGCAGTATTTT.

The V call is TRBV7-3, the J call TRBJ2-3; TRBD2 might be the D (6 bases). Germline V CDR1 and CDR2: SGHTA, FQGTGA. With 5 bases removed from V and 0 bases from J, the gap between germline ends came to 15 bases. The CDR3 has 16 amino acids. CDR3 sequence reads: CASSKLAATSTDTQYF. The DNA for the CDR3 is TGTGCCAGCAGCAAATTAGCGGCTACCAGCACAGATACGCAGTATTTT.

J is TRBJ1-6 and V is TRBV28; no reliable D call. Germline V gives CDR1 MDHEN, CDR2 SYDVKM. CDR3 length: 14 residues. The germline V and J ends were trimmed by 3 bases and 9 bases, with 12 bases remaining between them. The CDR3 DNA reads as TGTGCCAGCAGTTTGGAGGGTGGTAGTTCACCCCTCCACTTT. It translates to CASSLEGGSSPLHF. The full variable domain, completed using reference TRBV28 and TRBJ1-6, is DVKVTQSSRYLVKRTGEKVFLECVQDMDHENMFWYRQDPGLGLRLIYFSYDVKMKEKGDIPEGYSVSREKKERFSLILESASTNQTSMYLCASSLEGGSSPLHFGNGTRLTVT.

The V call is TRBV5-1, the J call TRBJ2-3, with a tentative D call TRBD1 (5 bases). The CDR3 is made up of 14 amino acids. V dropped 5 bases and J dropped 1 base, with 11 bases sitting between them. Germline values: CDR1 SGHRS, CDR2 YFSETQ. The CDR3 reads CASSFTRGTDTQYF. Written as DNA, the CDR3 is TGCGCCAGCAGTTTTACCAGGGGCACAGATACGCAGTATTTT.

The sample holds one count of this clone. This chain connects TRBV28 to TRBJ1-2, with 7 bases that match TRBD1. V lost 4 bases to trimming and J lost 3 bases; unmatched junction nucleotides: 2. The length of the CDR3 is 13 residues. The germline V gene encodes CDR1 MDHEN and CDR2 SYDVKM. The CDR3 protein is CASSSGTDYGYTF. The CDR3 DNA follows: TGTGCCAGCAGTTCCGGGACAGACTATGGCTACACCTTC.

The chain has TRBV30 and TRBJ1-4, with TRBD1 matching 8 bases. Germline V gene data show CDR1 as GTSNPN and CDR2 as SVGIG (reference sequence). V lost 2 bases to trimming and J lost 0 bases; unmatched junction nucleotides: 5. CDR3 size: 16 residues. The DNA of the CDR3 is TGTGCCTGGAGTCCTGGGACAGGTGCAACTAATGAAAAACTGTTTTTT. Translated, it gives CAWSPGTGATNEKLFF.

This chain's CDR3 is CASSELKGTGGYGYTF. The CDR3 nucleotides read TGTGCCAGCAGTGAATTAAAAGGGACGGGAGGCTATGGCTACACCTTC. This chain joins TRBV25-1 and TRBJ1-2, with a weak D call TRBD1 (5 bases). Germline CDR1 MGHDK, CDR2 SYGVNS. V dropped 1 base and J dropped 4 bases, with 16 bases sitting between them. This CDR3 region has 16 residues.

The rearrangement uses TRBV18 and TRBJ2-1, with 7 positions matching TRBD2. The CDR3 runs 17 residues. CDR1 and CDR2 from the germline V gene are KGHSH and LQKENI. V dropped 0 bases and J dropped 0; count of bases not matched to a gene: 5. In DNA form, the CDR3 reads TGTGCCAGCTCACCACCGCTAGCGGATAGCTCCTACAATGAGCAGTTCTTC. It is translated as CASSPPLADSSYNEQFF.

The gene calls are TRBV28 and TRBJ1-5; 8 bases are shared with TRBD1. Germline CDR1 reads MDHEN; CDR2 reads SYDVKM. Germline trimming cut 5 bases from V and 7 bases from J; bases unmatched to any gene: 7. This CDR3 region has 14 residues. The CDR3 bases are TGTGCCAGCAGTCGGACAGGGCCAGGGCAGCCCCAGCATTTT. This sequence encodes CASSRTGPGQPQHF. The variable domain in full, with the rest retrieved from reference TRBV28 and TRBJ1-5, is DVKVTQSSRYLVKRTGEKVFLECVQDMDHENMFWYRQDPGLGLRLIYFSYDVKMKEKGDIPEGYSVSREKKERFSLILESASTNQTSMYLCASSRTGPGQPQHFGDGTRLSIL.

The rearrangement uses TRBV6-6 and TRBJ2-2, with 8 nucleotides matching TRBD1. This CDR3 spans 16 amino acids. Trimming cost V 5 bases and J 1 base; bases outside gene matches: 6. The germline V gene encodes CDR1 MNHNY and CDR2 SVGAGI (reference sequence). CDR3 in DNA: TGTGCCAGCAGTCCTTCAGGGGGCTTGAACACCGGGGAGCTGTTTTTT. Its protein is CASSPSGGLNTGELFF.

The CDR3 sequence is CASSHPRDKGYEQYF. The CDR3 nucleotides are TGTGCCAGCAGCCACCCCCGGGACAAAGGCTACGAGCAGTACTTC. The chain couples TRBV27 to TRBJ2-7; D may be TRBD1 (6 bases). Germline CDR1 is MNHEY and CDR2 is SMNVEV (reference sequence). Trimming removed 6 bases from V and 3 bases from J, with 18 bases in between. The CDR3 is made up of 15 amino acids.

DNA for the CDR3: TGTGCCATCAGTGACCGAGGCGGGGTCAGCACAGATACGCAGTATTTT. Protein sequence: CAISDRGGVSTDTQYF. The V gene is TRBV10-3, the J gene TRBJ2-3; weak D call: TRBD2 (6 bases). V shed 3 bases and J shed 0 bases, with 13 bases lying between them. Germline CDR1 and CDR2: ENHRY and SYGVKD. The CDR3 length is 16 residues.

This clone was seen only once. The V and J genes are TRBV11-2 and TRBJ2-1; tentatively, D is TRBD1 (5 bases). Germline V gene data show CDR1 as SGHAT and CDR2 as FQNNGV. Deletions cut 3 bases from V and 9 bases from J, with 9 bases between. CDR3 length equals 12 residues. CDR3 bases: TGTGCCAGCAGCTTCTTCCAGGGTGAGCAGTTCTTC. As protein: CASSFFQGEQFF.

The rearrangement uses TRBV10-3 and TRBJ1-1, with D uncertain. CDR1 and CDR2 from the germline V gene are ENHRY and SYGVKD. The CDR3 spans 14 residues. With 6 bases removed from V and 1 base from J, the gap between germline ends came to 12 bases. The CDR3 loop is CAISVRGGNTEAFF. The DNA for the CDR3 is TGTGCCATCAGCGTCCGGGGAGGGAACACTGAAGCTTTCTTT.

The rearrangement joins TRBV18 to TRBJ2-2; 11 positions match TRBD1. Trimming at V came to 6 bases and at J to 5 bases, leaving 5 bases not matched to a gene. Germline values: CDR1 KGHSH, CDR2 LQKENI. CDR3 length: 15 amino acids. Here the CDR3 DNA reads TGTGCCAGCTCCCGGACAGGGGGCGAGACCGGGGAGCTGTTTTTT. Translating it yields CASSRTGGETGELFF.

The chain links TRBV6-5 to TRBJ1-5; D possibly corresponds to TRBD1 (6 bases). The germline V and J ends were trimmed by 6 bases and 3 bases, with 15 bases remaining between them. This CDR3 spans 15 amino acids. The germline V gene has CDR1 MNHEY and CDR2 SVGAGI. CDR3 nucleotides: TGTGCCAGCAGCTCCAGCGGACAGAACAATCAGCCCCAGCATTTT. Translation: CASSSSGQNNQPQHF.

This chain connects TRBV12-5 to TRBJ2-7, with 7 positions matching TRBD1. The germline V gene encodes CDR1 LGHNT and CDR2 FRNRAP. After removal of 5 bases from V and 1 base from J, the junction contained 2 bases not matched to a gene. The CDR3 spans 13 residues. CDR3 loop: CASGEGASYEQYF. In nucleotides, the CDR3 is TGTGCTAGTGGTGAGGGGGCTTCCTACGAGCAGTACTTC.

Concerning this clone: The same CDR3 is also encoded by other DNA sequences in this sample. The V gene is TRBV18, the J gene TRBJ2-6, with D uncertain. Looked up from germline, CDR1 is KGHSH and CDR2 is LQKENI. V lost 3 bases, J lost 0 bases, and 12 bases lay in between. The CDR3 loop spans 17 amino acids. The CDR3 nucleotides are TGTGCCAGCTCACCGTCAGGAACCATCTCTGGGGCCAACGTCCTGACTTTC. This encodes CASSPSGTISGANVLTF.